These 9 T cell receptor beta chains originate from one sample sequenced in a study of T cell responses to AZD1222 COVID-19 vaccine. The assay was immunoSEQ multiplex PCR, and TCRdb's table has in-frame clones only and misses some. The sample holds approximately 150,000 clones, 85% to 95% seen once. This specimen was peripheral blood, taken on day 0 of AZD1222 vaccination. The receptors originated from an adult in good health.

Here the CDR3 reads CASSFSDSRPYNEQFF. CDR3 nucleotides: TGTGCCAGCAGTTTCTCGGACTCCCGGCCCTACAATGAGCAGTTCTTC. V is TRBV6-5 and J is TRBJ2-1; tentative D call: TRBD2 (5 bases). Trimming shortened V by 4 bases and J by 2 bases, and 15 bases separated the two germline ends. This CDR3 comprises 16 residues. The V gene's germline CDR1 is MNHEY and CDR2 SVGAGI.

This clone has a single count. The J gene is TRBJ2-1, the V gene TRBV5-1; 8 bases are shared with TRBD1. J was trimmed by 7 bases and V by 4 bases; bases with no gene match: 10. CDR3 size: 15 residues. CDR1 and CDR2 (germline): SGHRS, YFSETQ. CDR3 amino acids: CASSPGTGLVNEQFF. The CDR3, as DNA: TGCGCCAGCAGCCCCGGGACAGGCCTCGTGAATGAGCAGTTCTTC.

This clone was observed a single time. V is TRBV27 and J is TRBJ1-1; TRBD1 matches 7 bases. Germline-derived CDR1 and CDR2 are MNHEY and SMNVEV (reference sequence). The CDR3 runs 16 residues. J gave up 6 bases and V 5 bases, and 15 bases lay outside the gene matches. The CDR3 reads CASSLRSSGQRAEAFF. Here the CDR3 DNA reads TGTGCCAGCAGTCTAAGGAGCTCGGGACAGAGGGCTGAAGCTTTCTTT.

This CDR3 is CASSSTGWLSSGNTIYF. CDR3 DNA: TGTGCCAGCAGCTCGACAGGGTGGCTGAGCTCTGGAAACACCATATATTTT. The rearrangement uses TRBV13 and TRBJ1-3, with TRBD1 matching 7 bases. The CDR3 contains 17 residues. In germline, CDR1 is PRHDT, CDR2 FYEKMQ (reference sequence). V lost 4 bases, J lost 0 bases, and 9 bases stayed unmatched.

V is TRBV28 and J is TRBJ1-3, with D unclear. This CDR3 comprises 14 residues. Per germline, CDR1 MDHEN and CDR2 SYDVKM. V was pared by 5 bases and J by 0 bases, with 8 bases between. CDR3 residues: CASSTRGSGNTIYF. As DNA, the CDR3 is TGTGCCAGCAGTACCCGGGGCTCTGGAAACACCATATATTTT. The whole variable domain, filled in from reference TRBV28 and TRBJ1-3, reads DVKVTQSSRYLVKRTGEKVFLECVQDMDHENMFWYRQDPGLGLRLIYFSYDVKMKEKGDIPEGYSVSREKKERFSLILESASTNQTSMYLCASSTRGSGNTIYFGEGSWLTVV.

V usage is TRBV6-5 and J usage is TRBJ1-1, with 9 bases fitting TRBD1. Per the germline V gene, CDR1 is MNHEY and CDR2 is SVGAGI. CDR3 size: 12 residues. The CDR3 is CGVDRGFTEAFF. Written as DNA, the CDR3 is TGTGGGGTGGACAGGGGATTTACTGAAGCTTTCTTT.

This clone was seen just once. This chain uses TRBV12-3 or TRBV12-4 with TRBJ2-5; no clear D gene. Trimming left V 5 bases short and J 5 bases short, with 12 bases between. This CDR3 has 13 residues. The CDR3 region is CASSTWSGETQYF. CDR3 sequence (DNA): TGTGCCAGCAGTACCTGGTCTGGGGAGACCCAGTACTTC.

The rearrangement joins TRBV4-2 to TRBJ2-1; D may correspond to TRBD1 or TRBD2 (7 bases each). The CDR3 spans 17 residues. Trimming pared 6 bases from V and 0 bases from J, leaving 18 bases between. The germline V gene has CDR1 LGHNA and CDR2 YNFKEQ. In DNA, the CDR3 is TGTGCCAGCAGGGGAGGGGGCGCCCAAAGCTCCTACAATGAGCAGTTCTTC. Translated: CASRGGGAQSSYNEQFF.

The rearrangement uses TRBV10-3 and TRBJ2-3; D gene unclear. Trimming took off 7 bases at V and 0 bases at J, with 17 bases between the two ends. Germline-derived CDR1 and CDR2 are ENHRY and SYGVKD. There are 16 residues in the CDR3. CDR3 nucleotides: TGTGCCATCACCCAAGGACGGTTGGCTAGCACAGATACGCAGTATTTT. Its protein is CAITQGRLASTDTQYF.